The next 29 T cell receptor beta chains were all read from a single sample in a study of shared clonotypes between healthy human individuals. Repertoires were generated with immunoSEQ multiplex PCR, while TCRdb's copy carries only in-frame clones and drops some. The data contain approximately 2.5 million clones, roughly 93% of them singletons. Material: naive CD4+ T cells from PBMCs. As for subset: CD45RA+ positively selected. Receptor source: a man between 18 and 35 years old in good health. Some clones in this sample may be carry-over from other donors' samples.

V gene TRBV6-5 combines with J gene TRBJ1-5, with 7 bases identical to TRBD1. The CDR3 loop spans 14 amino acids. Germline CDR1 and CDR2: MNHEY and SVGAGI. With 4 bases clipped from V and 4 bases from J, the junction kept 4 bases outside the gene matches. This CDR3 reads CASSSDRLNQPQHF. CDR3 coding DNA: TGTGCCAGCAGTTCGGACAGGTTAAATCAGCCCCAGCATTTT.

This sequence joins TRBV4-1 and TRBJ2-7; TRBD2 matches at 8 bases. Germline values: CDR1 MGHRA, CDR2 YSYEKL. V shed 4 bases, J shed 4 bases, and the junction held 15 bases outside the gene matches. The CDR3 spans 17 residues. The DNA of the CDR3 is TGCGCCAGCAGCCGAACCCTGGGGCTAGCGGGCGCTTACGAGCAGTACTTC. Translating it yields CASSRTLGLAGAYEQYF.

This chain links TRBV6-5 with TRBJ2-7; either TRBD1 or TRBD2 may fit D (5 bases each). The CDR3 totals 14 residues. Germline CDR1 reads MNHEY; CDR2 reads SVGAGI. V shed 2 bases and J shed 0 bases, with 8 bases lying between them. CDR3 nucleotide sequence: TGTGCCAGCAGTTACGAGGGGACCTCCTACGAGCAGTACTTC. It specifies CASSYEGTSYEQYF.

The J gene is TRBJ2-7, the V gene TRBV6-6, with 10 bases matching TRBD2. The CDR3 covers 15 residues. CDR1 and CDR2 from the germline V gene are MNHNY and SVGAGI (reference sequence). J was trimmed by 2 bases and V by 5 bases; bases with no gene match: 6. The CDR3 bases are TGTGCCAGCAGTCGCGGGACTAGCGATACCTACGAGCAGTACTTC. It translates to CASSRGTSDTYEQYF.

This clone was counted once. V and J are TRBV10-3 and TRBJ2-7; 8 nucleotides align to TRBD1. Germline CDR1 is ENHRY and CDR2 is SYGVKD. The CDR3 totals 14 residues. The ends lost 5 bases at V and 6 bases at J; junction bases unmatched: 9. CDR3 sequence reads: CAISPRTGPSEQYF. As DNA, the CDR3 is TGTGCCATCAGTCCACGGACAGGGCCCTCCGAGCAGTACTTC.

A remark on this clone: This CDR3 is also generated by other DNA sequences in the sample. This chain uses TRBV7-2 with TRBJ2-5; tentative D call: TRBD1 (6 bases). Trimming removed 4 bases from V and 2 bases from J, with 11 bases in between. The CDR3 spans 14 residues. CDR1 is SGHTA, CDR2 FQGNSA, per germline. In nucleotides, the CDR3 is TGTGCCAGCAGCTACCAGAGGGGGCAAGAGACCCAGTACTTC. As protein: CASSYQRGQETQYF.

This clone was seen just once. The chain uses TRBV5-8 and TRBJ2-3, with 11 bases aligning to TRBD1. The CDR3 length is 14 residues. V dropped 5 bases and J dropped 5; count of bases not matched to a gene: 4. From germline, CDR1 is SGHTS and CDR2 YDEGEE. As DNA, the CDR3 is TGTGCCAGCAGAACCGGGACAGGGGGAGATACGCAGTATTTT. Translating it yields CASRTGTGGDTQYF.

The rearrangement links TRBV18 to TRBJ2-7, with D unresolved. V was clipped by 0 bases and J by 4 bases, with 16 bases between them. The germline gives CDR1 KGHSH, CDR2 LQKENI. This CDR3 has 16 amino acids. As DNA, the CDR3 is TGTGCCAGCTCACCACCGGTTGGCAACCAAGGTTACGAGCAGTACTTC. Encoded protein: CASSPPVGNQGYEQYF.

This clone appeared once. The chain uses TRBV18 and TRBJ2-7; 9 bases align to TRBD1. After removal of 5 bases from V and 0 bases from J, the junction contained 14 bases not matched to a gene. The CDR3 loop spans 18 amino acids. Germline values: CDR1 KGHSH, CDR2 LQKENI. The CDR3 nucleotides are TGTGCCAGCTCAATTACCCCCGGGACAGGGCCCTACTCCTACGAGCAGTACTTC. It is translated as CASSITPGTGPYSYEQYF.

This clone is a singleton in its sample. The chain couples TRBV6-5 to TRBJ1-6; D is undetermined. Germline CDR1 reads MNHEY; CDR2 reads SVGAGI. Trimming cost V 4 bases and J 10 bases, with 17 bases left between them. The CDR3 contains 15 residues. The CDR3 is CASSSSLERYSPLHF. In nucleotides, the CDR3 is TGTGCCAGCAGTTCCTCCCTGGAGCGGTACTCACCCCTCCACTTT.

This chain links TRBV7-2 with TRBJ2-1; 11 bases fit TRBD1. J gave up 9 bases and V 9 bases, and 7 bases lay outside the gene matches. The CDR3 contains 13 residues. Germline V gives CDR1 SGHTA, CDR2 FQGNSA. In DNA, the CDR3 is TGTGCCAGAAGGGGACAGGGGGAGGTTGAGCAGTTCTTC. The encoded protein is CARRGQGEVEQFF.

The chain joins TRBV4-3 to TRBJ2-3, with no clear D. Per the germline V gene, CDR1 is LGHNA and CDR2 is YSLEER. V was clipped by 4 bases and J by 4 bases, with 18 bases between them. The CDR3 sequence is 16 residues long. The CDR3, as DNA: TGCGCCAGCAGCCGTTCCGGCCCCTCTATGGCAGATACGCAGTATTTT. The encoded protein is CASSRSGPSMADTQYF.

Only a few counts were recorded for this clone. Other DNA sequences in this sample translate to the same CDR3. This chain joins TRBV25-1 and TRBJ1-2; D uncertain. Germline CDR1 is MGHDK and CDR2 is SYGVNS. V lost 2 bases and J 4 bases, leaving 5 bases between the germline ends. The CDR3 length is 12 residues. CDR3: CASSEPGYGYTF. The CDR3 DNA reads as TGTGCCAGCAGTGAACCTGGCTATGGCTACACCTTC.

The chain joins TRBV5-1 to TRBJ2-2, with 7 bases identical to TRBD1. With V trimmed by 5 bases and J by 4 bases, 5 bases remained unmatched. Per germline, CDR1 SGHRS and CDR2 YFSETQ. The CDR3 is 14 amino acids. In DNA, the CDR3 is TGCGCCAGCAGAAAGACAGGGTTCACCGGGGAGCTGTTTTTT. This sequence encodes CASRKTGFTGELFF.

This chain joins TRBV28 and TRBJ2-2; TRBD1 might be the D (5 bases). With 5 bases removed from V and 10 bases from J, the gap between germline ends came to 11 bases. Looked up from germline, CDR1 is MDHEN and CDR2 is SYDVKM. The CDR3 is 12 amino acids. The CDR3 loop is CASSPRVAELFF. CDR3 nucleotide sequence: TGTGCCAGCAGTCCCAGGGTAGCGGAGCTGTTTTTT.

The genes are TRBV5-1 and TRBJ2-5; 8 nucleotides match TRBD1. Unmatched junction bases numbered 9, after V lost 0 bases and J lost 5 bases. The CDR3 totals 16 residues. Germline V CDR1 and CDR2: SGHRS, YFSETQ. The CDR3 DNA follows: TGCGCCAGCAGCTTGGGTACCGGACAGGGTTTGGAGACCCAGTACTTC. Translated, it gives CASSLGTGQGLETQYF.

This rearrangement joins TRBV10-3 to TRBJ2-5, with a weak D call TRBD2 (6 bases). CDR3 length equals 15 residues. V was cut by 0 bases and J by 3 bases, with 11 bases left in between. Germline V gene data show CDR1 as ENHRY and CDR2 as SYGVKD. This chain's CDR3 is CAISESGTAEETQYF. DNA for the CDR3: TGTGCCATCAGTGAGTCTGGGACTGCAGAAGAGACCCAGTACTTC.

The genes are TRBV19 and TRBJ2-3; TRBD2 matches 11 bases. The trim removed 5 bases at V and 1 base at J, leaving 5 bases unmatched. Germline loops: CDR1 LNHDA, CDR2 SQIVND (reference sequence). The CDR3 length is 16 residues. The CDR3 sequence is CASSPGTSGRTDTQYF. As DNA, the CDR3 is TGTGCCAGTAGTCCCGGGACTAGCGGACGCACAGATACGCAGTATTTT.

The chain uses TRBV18 and TRBJ1-3; 9 bases are shared with TRBD1. The junction had 4 bases not matched to a gene; V was cut back by 2 bases and J by 2 bases. Germline V gene lookup returns CDR1 KGHSH and CDR2 LQKENI. This CDR3 contains 16 residues. CDR3: CASSPTQGAAGNTIYF. The CDR3 DNA reads as TGTGCCAGCTCACCAACACAGGGGGCGGCTGGAAACACCATATATTTT.

This chain connects TRBV25-1 to TRBJ2-5; 9 nucleotides match TRBD1. This CDR3 has 14 residues. With 3 bases clipped from V and 5 bases from J, the junction kept 4 bases outside the gene matches. The V gene's germline CDR1 is MGHDK and CDR2 SYGVNS. The CDR3 reads CASSERTGVETQYF. CDR3 DNA: TGTGCCAGCAGTGAGCGGACAGGGGTCGAGACCCAGTACTTC.

The genes are TRBV6-6 and TRBJ2-7, with unresolved D. Deletions cut 6 bases from V and 1 base from J, with 16 bases between. Per germline, CDR1 MNHNY and CDR2 SVGAGI (reference sequence). The CDR3 spans 15 residues. CDR3 in amino acids: CASRPRNETSYEQYF. The CDR3 DNA is TGTGCCAGCAGACCAAGGAACGAAACTTCCTACGAGCAGTACTTC.

V and J are TRBV28 and TRBJ1-4; D call uncertain. V lost 5 bases and J 8 bases, leaving 15 bases between the germline ends. In germline, CDR1 is MDHEN, CDR2 SYDVKM. This CDR3 is 14 amino acids long. CDR3 bases: TGTGCCAGCAGTCCCCGACAATCTCGGGAAAAACTGTTTTTT. Residues: CASSPRQSREKLFF.

The CDR3 spells CASSGTSTPYEQYF. CDR3 sequence (DNA): TGTGCCAGCAGCGGAACCTCTACTCCCTACGAGCAGTACTTC. The rearrangement joins TRBV6-1 to TRBJ2-7; no firm D call. V was trimmed by 6 bases and J by 2 bases, leaving 14 bases between them. Germline V gene data show CDR1 as MNHNS and CDR2 as SASEGT. This CDR3 contains 14 residues.

The chain recombines TRBV25-1 with TRBJ2-5, with D perhaps given as TRBD1 or TRBD2 (5 bases each). The closer fit of TRBJ2-7 to the DNA end suggests the J call may be wrong. The germline V gene has CDR1 MGHDK and CDR2 SYGVNS. This CDR3 contains 15 residues. CDR3 sequence reads: CASSSFRDPSHEQYF. The CDR3 nucleotides are TGTGCCAGCAGTTCATTTCGGGACCCTTCCCACGAGCAGTACTTC.

Worth noting for this clone: In the same sample, other DNA sequences code for this CDR3. This CDR3 reads CASSPRTSGSYEQYF. The CDR3 region has the DNA TGTGCCAGCAGCCCTCGGACTAGCGGGAGTTACGAGCAGTACTTC. This rearrangement joins TRBV9 to TRBJ2-7, with TRBD2 matching 13 bases. V shed 4 bases and J 4 bases; nucleotides not matched to a gene: 5. Germline loops: CDR1 SGDLS, CDR2 YYNGEE. The CDR3 runs to 15 residues. Based on the CDR3 plus reference TRBV9 and TRBJ2-7, the full variable domain is DSGVTQTPKHLITATGQRVTLRCSPRSGDLSVYWYQQSLDQGLQFLIQYYNGEERAKGNILERFSAQQFPDLHSELNLSSLELGDSALYFCASSPRTSGSYEQYFGPGTRLTVT.

This clone was seen a single time. The chain uses TRBV5-5 and TRBJ1-1; D gene ambiguous. The germline CDR1 and CDR2 sequences are SGHKS and YYEKEE (reference sequence). V lost 2 bases and J lost 4, with 15 bases in between. This CDR3 contains 15 residues. The CDR3 DNA reads TGTGCCAGCAGCTTTTTCTTGGGCTCCAGCACTGAAGCTTTCTTT. Encoded protein: CASSFFLGSSTEAFF.

J is TRBJ2-3 and V is TRBV28; either TRBD1 or TRBD2 may supply D (5 bases each). In germline, CDR1 is MDHEN, CDR2 SYDVKM. The V end was cut by 3 bases, the J end by 2 bases, with 18 bases between. The CDR3 covers 17 residues. For the CDR3, the DNA is TGTGCCAGCAGTTTGTCGGGGAAGGGGTGGGACACAGATACGCAGTATTTT. Translating gives CASSLSGKGWDTDTQYF.

This chain connects TRBV7-8 to TRBJ1-1; the D is unclear. V dropped 0 bases and J dropped 2 bases, with 13 bases sitting between them. The CDR3 is made up of 16 amino acids. CDR1 is SGHVS, CDR2 FQNEAQ, per germline. CDR3 DNA: TGTGCCAGCAGCTTAGCGAATTTGGTAAAAAACACTGAAGCTTTCTTT. Amino acids: CASSLANLVKNTEAFF.

The V and J genes are TRBV7-2 and TRBJ1-3; D is ambiguous. Trimming took off 4 bases at V and 8 bases at J, with 15 bases between the two ends. The germline V gene encodes CDR1 SGHTA and CDR2 FQGNSA. This CDR3 spans 14 amino acids. CDR3 amino acids: CASSSVRNTDTIYF. The CDR3 DNA sequence: TGTGCCAGCAGCTCGGTCCGAAATACGGACACCATATATTTT.